Following are 14 T cell receptor beta chains from one sample sequenced in a study of Ad26.COV2.S vaccination and SARS-CoV-2 variants. This sample's treatment: some 20 received Ad26.COV2.S at low or high dose, single or two shots; 5 received placebo; per-sample allocation not given. The samples were gathered on day 63 after the first injection of vaccine or placebo. Assay used: immunoSEQ multiplex PCR; TCRdb lists only in-frame clones, some missing. The data hold a few hundred thousand clones, with approximately 90% observed a single time. The sample was peripheral blood, taken in a trial of Ad26.COV2.S vaccine versus placebo. These receptor sequences come from a person aged 18-60 years who received the Ad26.COV2.S COVID-19 vaccine or a placebo.

On this clone itself: A read error may account for a junction end that differs from germline. This sample includes further DNA sequences coding for the same CDR3. The chain joins TRBV10-3 to TRBJ1-1; possibly TRBD1 for D (5 bases). This CDR3 region has 14 residues. The germline CDR1 and CDR2 sequences are ENHRY and SYGVKD. The CDR3 spells CAISKTTENTEAFF. In DNA, the CDR3 is TGTGCCATCAGCAAAACGACAGAAAACACTGAAGCTTTTTTT.

The rearrangement uses TRBV18 and TRBJ2-5; D possibly matches TRBD1 or TRBD2 (6 bases each). Per the germline V gene, CDR1 is KGHSH and CDR2 is LQKENI. V lost 4 bases and J 4 bases, leaving 19 bases between the germline ends. CDR3 length: 16 residues. CDR3 sequence reads: CASSLTVSGGGETQYF. The CDR3, as DNA: TGTGCCAGCTCACTCACTGTTTCTGGAGGGGGAGAGACCCAGTACTTC. Drawing the rest from reference TRBV18 and TRBJ2-5, the complete variable domain is NAGVMQNPRHLVRRRGQEARLRCSPMKGHSHVYWYRQLPEEGLKFMVYLQKENIIDESGMPKERFSAEFPKEGPSILRIQQVVRGDSAAYFCASSLTVSGGGETQYFGPGTRLLVL.

The CDR3 reads CSVNRDMNTEAFF. The CDR3 DNA sequence: TGCAGCGTGAACAGGGACATGAACACTGAAGCTTTCTTT. The V call is TRBV29-1, the J call TRBJ1-1, with D possibly TRBD1 on 6 matching bases. This CDR3 region has 13 residues. Per germline, CDR1 SQVTM and CDR2 ANQGSEA. V lost 6 bases to trimming and J lost 0 bases, with 11 bases between them.

The chain joins TRBV24-1 to TRBJ2-7; 8 bases fit TRBD1. CDR3 size: 14 residues. Germline V CDR1 and CDR2: KGHDR, SFDVKD. With 2 bases clipped from V and 6 bases from J, the junction kept 5 bases outside the gene matches. The CDR3 region is CATSDSDRVAEQYF. CDR3 DNA sequence: TGTGCCACCAGTGATTCGGACAGGGTGGCCGAGCAGTACTTC.

The rearrangement links TRBV7-8 to TRBJ2-3; D might be TRBD1 (6 bases). Germline-derived CDR1 and CDR2 are SGHVS and FQNEAQ. V was shortened by 1 base and J by 2 bases, with 10 bases between the two germline ends. The CDR3 totals 15 residues. CDR3 in DNA: TGTGCCAGCAGCTTAGTCGTGGGGGCCACAGATACGCAGTATTTT. It specifies CASSLVVGATDTQYF.

V usage is TRBV5-1 and J usage is TRBJ1-4; 9 positions agree with TRBD1. Germline V lookup: CDR1 SGHRS, CDR2 YFSETQ. The length of the CDR3 is 16 residues. The ends lost 4 bases at V and 4 bases at J; junction bases unmatched: 8. CDR3: CASSPQGAGGNEKLFF. The DNA of the CDR3 is TGCGCCAGCAGCCCACAGGGGGCAGGGGGTAATGAAAAACTGTTTTTT.

The CDR3 is CAIRPGAGVPSTDTQYF. Written as DNA, the CDR3 is TGTGCCATCAGGCCAGGGGCCGGAGTCCCTAGCACAGATACGCAGTATTTT. The chain has TRBV10-3 and TRBJ2-3; the D gene is possibly TRBD1 (6 bases). Germline V gene lookup returns CDR1 ENHRY and CDR2 SYGVKD. CDR3 size: 17 residues. Trimming removed 6 bases from V and 0 bases from J, with 19 bases in between.

The J gene is TRBJ1-1, the V gene TRBV2; D not resolved. Trimming removed 6 bases from V and 0 bases from J, with 8 bases in between. Germline CDR1 SNHLY, CDR2 FYNNEI. CDR3 size: 13 residues. The DNA for the CDR3 is TGTGCCAGCAGAGTCCTAATGAACACTGAAGCTTTCTTT. Residues: CASRVLMNTEAFF. Based on the CDR3 plus reference TRBV2 and TRBJ1-1, the full variable domain is EPEVTQTPSHQVTQMGQEVILRCVPISNHLYFYWYRQILGQKVEFLVSFYNNEISEKSEIFDDQFSVERPDGSNFTLKIRSTKLEDSAMYFCASRVLMNTEAFFGQGTRLTVV.

This clone was detected only once. The chain is built from TRBV9 and TRBJ2-1; D is ambiguous. In germline, CDR1 is SGDLS, CDR2 YYNGEE. This CDR3 contains 12 residues. Trimming removed 2 bases at V and 12 bases at J, with 12 bases between. The CDR3 DNA sequence: TGTGCCAGCAGCGTCACCGCAACGCCGCAGTTCTTC. Its translation: CASSVTATPQFF.

A few counts support this clone. The chain recombines TRBV4-2 with TRBJ1-5, with D tentatively TRBD1 (6 bases). Trimming pared 4 bases from V and 4 bases from J, leaving 17 bases between. This CDR3 comprises 16 residues. Germline CDR1 is LGHNA and CDR2 is YNFKEQ. The CDR3 spells CASSLTGTDRNQPQHF. CDR3 DNA sequence: TGTGCCAGCAGCCTTACCGGGACGGACAGAAATCAGCCCCAGCATTTT.

J is TRBJ1-4 and V is TRBV3-1 (or the pseudogene TRBV3-2), with 7 bases lining up with TRBD1. The germline CDR1 and CDR2 sequences are LGHDT and YNNKEL (reference sequence). CDR3 length equals 17 residues. V trimming: 1 base; J trimming: 8 bases; junction bases outside the gene matches: 13. The CDR3 loop is CASSQGQGVVGEEKLFF. CDR3 DNA: TGTGCCAGCAGCCAAGGGCAGGGGGTGGTAGGGGAAGAAAAACTGTTTTTT.

This clone was observed once. The V call is TRBV19, the J call TRBJ2-3, with D possibly TRBD2 on 7 matching bases. V gave up 3 bases and J gave up 2 bases, with 18 bases separating them. CDR3 length: 17 residues. The germline V gene encodes CDR1 LNHDA and CDR2 SQIVND (reference sequence). The CDR3 reads CASSISLGGGHTDTQYF. Written as DNA, the CDR3 is TGTGCCAGTAGTATTTCCCTTGGCGGGGGCCACACAGATACGCAGTATTTT.

The chain links TRBV5-1 to TRBJ2-7, with D perhaps assigned TRBD1 or TRBD2 (5 bases each). This CDR3 is built from 15 residues. Germline lookup yields CDR1 SGHRS and CDR2 YFSETQ. The germline V and J ends were trimmed by 4 bases and 3 bases, with 17 bases remaining between them. The CDR3 DNA is TGCGCCAGCAGCGCAACCGGGACCTCCCGCTACGAGCAGTACTTC. Translated: CASSATGTSRYEQYF.

The table lists this clone with a few counts. The rearrangement links TRBV7-9 to TRBJ1-2; 10 nucleotides agree with TRBD1. The CDR3 sequence is 15 residues long. Germline lookup yields CDR1 SEHNR and CDR2 FQNEAQ (reference sequence). V dropped 5 bases and J dropped 4; count of bases not matched to a gene: 7. CDR3: CASSETGGDGYGYTF. DNA of the CDR3: TGTGCCAGCAGCGAGACAGGGGGCGACGGCTATGGCTACACCTTC.